These 28 T cell receptor beta chains came from one sample sequenced in a study of T cell repertoires in cytomegalovirus infection. TCRdb independently ran MiXCR on the reads; one entry per CDR3 protein. The table lists about 230,000 distinct CDR3 sequences, over 20% of them singletons. The material sequenced was CD8+ T cells from PBMCs. Source of these receptors: a human donor in good health (CMV status not recorded). Some clones in this sample may be carry-over from other donors' samples.

The rearrangement uses TRBV5-8 and TRBJ2-7; D is perhaps TRBD2 (5 bases). This CDR3 region has 17 residues. V lost 0 bases, J lost 2 bases, and 18 bases lay in between. Germline V lookup: CDR1 SGHTS, CDR2 YDEGEE. For the CDR3, the DNA is TGTGCCAGCAGCTTGGGGCCTCCGGGGATGGCTACCTACGAGCAGTACTTC. This encodes CASSLGPPGMATYEQYF.

The sample holds many counts of this clonotype. The chain joins TRBV7-9 to TRBJ2-7; D remains ambiguous. CDR1 and CDR2 from the germline V gene are SEHNR and FQNEAQ (reference sequence). V lost 5 bases and J lost 0, with 5 bases in between. The CDR3 totals 12 residues. The CDR3 spells CASSLISYEQYF. DNA for the CDR3: TGTGCCAGCAGCCTCATCTCCTACGAGCAGTACTTC.

This clonotype was found once. V usage is TRBV5-4 and J usage is TRBJ2-7; TRBD2 matches 8 bases. Germline loops: CDR1 SGHNT, CDR2 YYREEE (reference sequence). V trimming: 1 base; J trimming: 2 bases; junction bases outside the gene matches: 8. There are 16 residues in the CDR3. In DNA form, the CDR3 reads TGTGCCAGCAGCTTGAACCTCGGGGGGGGGCCCTACGAGCAGTACTTC. As protein: CASSLNLGGGPYEQYF. Filled out from reference TRBV5-4 and TRBJ2-7, the complete variable domain reads ETGVTQSPTHLIKTRGQQVTLRCSSQSGHNTVSWYQQALGQGPQFIFQYYREEENGRGNFPPRFSGLQFPNYSSELNVNALELDDSALYLCASSLNLGGGPYEQYFGPGTRLTVT.

This rearrangement joins TRBV5-5 to TRBJ1-2; D is undetermined. V was cut by 6 bases and J by 3 bases, with 9 bases left in between. Germline-derived CDR1 and CDR2 are SGHKS and YYEKEE (reference sequence). This CDR3 region has 12 residues. CDR3 sequence reads: CASNGNYYGYTF. The CDR3 coding sequence is TGTGCCAGCAACGGAAACTACTATGGCTACACCTTC.

This rearrangement joins TRBV7-9 to TRBJ2-1; the match to TRBD2 covers 7 bases. The CDR3 loop spans 16 amino acids. Germline V CDR1 and CDR2: SEHNR, FQNEAQ (reference sequence). The J segment lost 1 base and the V segment lost 5 bases, leaving 8 bases of the junction unmatched. CDR3 sequence (DNA): TGTGCCAGCAGCGACGGCCCGGGGGGTTCCTACAATGAGCAGTTCTTC. Translated: CASSDGPGGSYNEQFF.

The rearrangement joins TRBV4-1 to TRBJ2-5; 11 nucleotides align to TRBD2. CDR3 size: 15 residues. The germline V gene encodes CDR1 MGHRA and CDR2 YSYEKL. Unmatched junction bases numbered 3, after V lost 1 base and J lost 5 bases. The CDR3 region has the DNA TGCGCCAGCAGCCAAGTTGGACTAGCGGGTGAGACCCAGTACTTC. It encodes CASSQVGLAGETQYF.

The chain couples TRBV5-6 to TRBJ1-1, with 7 bases that match TRBD1. V trimming: 2 bases; J trimming: 2 bases; junction bases outside the gene matches: 3. The CDR3 has 14 amino acids. Germline CDR1 reads SGHDT; CDR2 reads YYEEEE. The CDR3 sequence is CASSFGQENTEAFF. The DNA for the CDR3 is TGTGCCAGCAGCTTCGGACAGGAAAACACTGAAGCTTTCTTT.

The chain uses TRBV12-3 or TRBV12-4 and TRBJ2-5, with 10 bases fitting TRBD2. V was pared by 1 base and J by 4 bases, with 6 bases of the junction left unmatched. The CDR3 has 16 amino acids. The CDR3 bases are TGTGCCAGCAGTTTAGAGAAGCGGGGGGGGGCAGAGACCCAGTACTTC. Protein: CASSLEKRGGAETQYF.

This clonotype was seen ten or more times. V and J are TRBV7-9 and TRBJ1-1, with a weak D call TRBD1 (6 bases). The CDR3 consists of 14 residues. V dropped 3 bases and J dropped 0 bases, with 8 bases sitting between them. Germline lookup yields CDR1 SEHNR and CDR2 FQNEAQ (reference sequence). For the CDR3, the DNA is TGTGCCAGCAGCTTGGGACAAATGAACACTGAAGCTTTCTTT. Translated, it gives CASSLGQMNTEAFF.

This clonotype came up a few times. The rearrangement uses TRBV20-1 and TRBJ2-1; D not resolved. This CDR3 spans 14 amino acids. The germline V gene has CDR1 DFQATT and CDR2 SNEGSKA (reference sequence). With 0 bases removed from V and 3 bases from J, the gap between germline ends came to 9 bases. The CDR3 region is CSARDLASYNEQFF. In DNA, the CDR3 is TGCAGTGCTAGAGATCTGGCCAGCTACAATGAGCAGTTCTTC.

CDR3 bases: TGTGCCAGCAGCTCTGGACTCGAATACAATGAGCAGTTCTTC. Translating gives CASSSGLEYNEQFF. The chain carries TRBV28 and TRBJ2-1, with D perhaps matching TRBD2 (5 bases). V gave up 6 bases and J gave up 4 bases, with 13 bases separating them. Looked up from germline, CDR1 is MDHEN and CDR2 is SYDVKM. The CDR3 runs 14 residues.

The table lists this clonotype with many counts. DNA for the CDR3: TGTGCCAGCAGCTTAGAGGAATACGAGCAGTACTTC. As protein: CASSLEEYEQYF. The genes are TRBV7-8 and TRBJ2-7, with D unresolved. V was cut by 1 base and J by 4 bases, with 5 bases left in between. The CDR3 runs to 12 residues. Germline-derived CDR1 and CDR2 are SGHVS and FQNEAQ.

This clonotype was counted many times. The V gene is TRBV20-1, the J gene TRBJ1-5; D remains unclear. Deletions cut 0 bases from V and 0 bases from J, with 12 bases between. The CDR3 consists of 16 residues. Germline CDR1 is DFQATT and CDR2 is SNEGSKA (reference sequence). The CDR3: CSARDPGGYSNQPQHF. CDR3 nucleotides: TGCAGTGCTAGAGATCCCGGAGGGTATAGCAATCAGCCCCAGCATTTT.

This rearrangement joins TRBV20-1 to TRBJ1-1, with no clear D. V lost 3 bases and J 1 base, leaving 12 bases between the germline ends. Germline V gene data show CDR1 as DFQATT and CDR2 as SNEGSKA (reference sequence). This CDR3 is built from 14 residues. The CDR3 loop reads CSARDGRRNTEAFF. CDR3 nucleotide sequence: TGCAGTGCTAGGGACGGGCGGAGGAACACTGAAGCTTTCTTT.

This clonotype showed up just a few times. This chain uses TRBV6-5 with TRBJ1-2; D possibly corresponds to TRBD1 (5 bases). The germline V gene has CDR1 MNHEY and CDR2 SVGAGI. CDR3 length equals 15 residues. Trimming cost V 8 bases and J 4 bases, with 20 bases left between them. CDR3 coding DNA: TGTGCCAGCCTATCCTCTTTCGGGACGGTCTATGGCTACACCTTC. It is translated as CASLSSFGTVYGYTF.

This clonotype was seen a handful of times. CDR3 DNA sequence: TGTGCCAGCAGTACAGGGGTTGGTAACTATGGCTACACCTTC. It yields the protein CASSTGVGNYGYTF. The chain couples TRBV6-1 to TRBJ1-2; 7 positions agree with TRBD1. The trim removed 5 bases at V and 1 base at J, leaving 4 bases unmatched. Germline CDR1 and CDR2: MNHNS and SASEGT. The CDR3 sequence is 14 residues long.

This clonotype was observed a handful of times. The rearrangement links TRBV20-1 to TRBJ2-1, with D possibly matching TRBD1 (7 bases). Between the trimmed V and J ends, which lost 6 bases and 8 bases, there was a span of 14 bases. The germline gives CDR1 DFQATT, CDR2 SNEGSKA (reference sequence). The length of the CDR3 is 12 residues. CDR3 DNA: TGCAGTGCCAGGGGGGACCTCTATGAGCAGTTCTTC. Its protein is CSARGDLYEQFF.

The table lists this clonotype with a few counts. The CDR3 here is CASSPGVGGNSPLHF. The DNA for the CDR3 is TGTGCCAGCTCACCAGGGGTCGGAGGGAATTCACCCCTCCACTTT. The chain combines TRBV18 with TRBJ1-6; no firm D call. V lost 2 bases and J lost 7, with 12 bases in between. The CDR3 consists of 15 residues. The V gene's germline CDR1 is KGHSH and CDR2 LQKENI.

The gene calls are TRBV7-9 and TRBJ2-3; 8 bases fit TRBD2. The CDR3 consists of 15 residues. V was pared by 5 bases and J by 5 bases, with 9 bases of the junction left unmatched. The germline gives CDR1 SEHNR, CDR2 FQNEAQ (reference sequence). CDR3 bases: TGTGCCAGCAGCCCGTCCGGCGGGGGGATAGATACGCAGTATTTT. Translating gives CASSPSGGGIDTQYF.

The table lists this clonotype with a few counts. V is TRBV28 and J is TRBJ2-7; 9 bases agree with TRBD1. V shed 6 bases and J 4 bases; nucleotides not matched to a gene: 10. CDR1 and CDR2 (germline): MDHEN, SYDVKM. The CDR3 spans 15 residues. The DNA of the CDR3 is TGTGCCAGCAGCCGTATGGGACAGGGACTTTACGAGCAGTACTTC. This encodes CASSRMGQGLYEQYF. The variable domain in full, completed from reference TRBV28 and TRBJ2-7, reads DVKVTQSSRYLVKRTGEKVFLECVQDMDHENMFWYRQDPGLGLRLIYFSYDVKMKEKGDIPEGYSVSREKKERFSLILESASTNQTSMYLCASSRMGQGLYEQYFGPGTRLTVT.

The chain carries TRBV6-1 and TRBJ2-3; D perhaps matches TRBD2 (5 bases). Germline assignment: CDR1 MNHNS and CDR2 SASEGT. The length of the CDR3 is 14 residues. The ends were cut back, 6 bases at V and 6 bases at J, with 16 bases in the middle. The CDR3 spells CASSPGHRGDTQYF. CDR3 DNA sequence: TGTGCCAGCAGCCCGGGTCACCGCGGGGATACGCAGTATTTT.

This chain connects TRBV7-9 to TRBJ1-5, with D hard to call. Per the germline V gene, CDR1 is SEHNR and CDR2 is FQNEAQ (reference sequence). The germline V and J ends were trimmed by 2 bases and 5 bases, with 7 bases remaining between them. The CDR3 is 13 residues long. The CDR3 coding sequence is TGTGCCAGCAGCTTATGGGGAGATCAGCCCCAGCATTTT. Translated: CASSLWGDQPQHF. The full variable domain, rest sourced from reference TRBV7-9 and TRBJ1-5, is DTGVSQNPRHKITKRGQNVTFRCDPISEHNRLYWYRQTLGQGPEFLTYFQNEAQLEKSRLLSDRFSAERPKGSFSTLEIQRTEQGDSAMYLCASSLWGDQPQHFGDGTRLSIL.

The chain recombines TRBV6-6 with TRBJ2-7, with D perhaps matching TRBD1 or TRBD2 (5 bases each). This CDR3 is built from 13 residues. In germline, CDR1 is MNHNY, CDR2 SVGAGI (reference sequence). Trimming left V 3 bases short and J 2 bases short, with 8 bases between. CDR3: CASSYQGPYEQYF. The CDR3 nucleotides read TGTGCCAGCAGTTATCAGGGACCCTACGAGCAGTACTTC.

This chain connects TRBV5-6 to TRBJ2-7; D possibly corresponds to TRBD2 (5 bases). Per germline, CDR1 SGHDT and CDR2 YYEEEE. Trimming stripped 3 bases from V and 7 bases from J, with 17 bases between. The CDR3 has 14 residues. The chain's CDR3 is CASSSQDSIWEQYF. CDR3 bases: TGTGCCAGCAGCTCGCAGGACTCGATATGGGAGCAGTACTTC.

This clonotype appeared a few times. The chain couples TRBV7-7 to TRBJ2-1; TRBD1 matches 7 bases. Germline V gene lookup returns CDR1 SSHAT and CDR2 FNYEAQ (reference sequence). Trimming at V came to 5 bases and at J to 2 bases, leaving 6 bases not matched to a gene. The CDR3 covers 15 residues. CDR3 nucleotide sequence: TGTGCCAGCAGCGACCGACAGGGACCCTACAATGAGCAGTTCTTC. Its protein product is CASSDRQGPYNEQFF.

This clonotype was seen more than once but under ten times. The chain links TRBV9 to TRBJ1-2, with no clear D. The germline V gene has CDR1 SGDLS and CDR2 YYNGEE. This CDR3 has 12 residues. V gave up 4 bases and J gave up 4 bases, with 8 bases separating them. In DNA form, the CDR3 reads TGTGCCAGCAGCTCCTTCGTCTATGGCTACACCTTC. It yields the protein CASSSFVYGYTF.

The chain uses TRBV27 and TRBJ2-7; D may match TRBD1 or TRBD2 (5 bases each). Germline V gene sequence: CDR1 MNHEY, CDR2 SMNVEV (reference sequence). This CDR3 is built from 15 residues. The ends were cut back, 6 bases at V and 0 bases at J, with 15 bases in the middle. CDR3 DNA: TGTGCCAGCAGCCTAACCGGGGCAGCCTCCTACGAGCAGTACTTC. As protein: CASSLTGAASYEQYF.

With respect to this clonotype: A much larger clone differs by one base, so this may be a read error. The chain recombines TRBV12-3 or TRBV12-4 with TRBJ1-5, with D possibly TRBD1 on 6 matching bases. This CDR3 comprises 14 residues. The CDR3 region is CASSLQGINQSQHF. Written as DNA, the CDR3 is TGTGCCAGCAGCTTACAGGGAATCAATCAGTCCCAGCATTTT.